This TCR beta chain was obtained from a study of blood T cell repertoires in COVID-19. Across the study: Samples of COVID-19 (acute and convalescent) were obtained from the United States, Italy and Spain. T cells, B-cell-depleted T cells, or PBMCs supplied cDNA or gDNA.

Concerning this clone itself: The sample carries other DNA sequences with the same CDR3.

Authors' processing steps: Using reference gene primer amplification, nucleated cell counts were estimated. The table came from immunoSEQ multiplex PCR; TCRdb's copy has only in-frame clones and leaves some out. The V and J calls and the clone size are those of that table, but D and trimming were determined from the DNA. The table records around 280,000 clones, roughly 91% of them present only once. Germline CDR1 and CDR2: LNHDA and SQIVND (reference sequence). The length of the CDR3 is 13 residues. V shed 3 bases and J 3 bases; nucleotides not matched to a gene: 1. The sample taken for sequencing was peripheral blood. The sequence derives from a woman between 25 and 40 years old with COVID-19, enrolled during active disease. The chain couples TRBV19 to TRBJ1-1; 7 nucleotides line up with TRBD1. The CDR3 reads CASSIRGYTEAFF. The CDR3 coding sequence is TGTGCCAGTAGTATCAGGGGGTACACTGAAGCTTTCTTT.